Below, 7 T cell receptor beta chains from the same sample are listed, as sequenced in a study of T cells in Graves' hyperthyroidism and ophthalmopathy. Amplified TCR beta CDR3 regions came from RNA transcripts. Using the HTBI primer set, a first-round RT-PCR was run on the TCR CDR3. In TCRdb, the multiplex PCR reads were re-called with MiXCR into one record per CDR3 protein. The sample carries approximately 400,000 distinct CDR3 sequences, about a fifth recorded once. The sequencing sample was made of blood. The receptor set was obtained from a woman under 30 with Graves' hyperthyroidism.

Concerning this clonotype: A much larger clonotype is one base distant, so this may be a read error. As the CDR3 is not closed by the conserved phenylalanine or tryptophan, this likely results from a read error. For the CDR3, the DNA is TGCAGTGCTAGGGCCCTCGGTAGGGACTTCTACGAGCAGTACTAC. This gives the protein CSARALGRDFYEQYY. The chain uses TRBV20-1 and TRBJ2-7, with D possibly being TRBD2 (6 bases). This CDR3 is 15 amino acids long. Trimming took off 3 bases at V and 3 bases at J, with 18 bases between the two ends. Germline V gene lookup returns CDR1 DFQATT and CDR2 SNEGSKA (reference sequence).

This clonotype has a handful of counts. This chain connects TRBV4-1 to TRBJ1-5; D is uncertain. This CDR3 has 15 residues. V gave up 0 bases and J gave up 9 bases, with 15 bases separating them. CDR1 is MGHRA, CDR2 YSYEKL, per germline. CDR3 coding DNA: TGCGCCAGCAGCCAAGAGGAGTCGTCGGGGTGGCCCCAGCATTTT. Translating it yields CASSQEESSGWPQHF.

This clonotype has a count of ten or more. The rearrangement uses TRBV5-1 and TRBJ2-4, with 14 bases identical to TRBD2. Losses at the gene ends were 4 bases for V and 0 bases for J; bases not matched to a gene: 12. Germline V CDR1 and CDR2: SGHRS, YFSETQ. The CDR3 totals 20 residues. CDR3 coding DNA: TGCGCCAGCAGCCCTCGGACCGGGACTAGCGGGGGAGAAGCCAAAAACATTCAGTACTTC. The encoded protein is CASSPRTGTSGGEAKNIQYF.

This clonotype was detected many times. The genes are TRBV7-8 and TRBJ1-1; 7 bases line up with TRBD1. The CDR3 consists of 14 residues. The V gene's germline CDR1 is SGHVS and CDR2 FQNEAQ. Trimming took 8 bases from V and 0 from J; bases not matched to a gene: 6. DNA of the CDR3: TGTGCCAGCGGGCTTGGGACAGTGAACACTGAAGCTTTCTTT. Residues: CASGLGTVNTEAFF.

This clonotype came up many times. The rearrangement uses TRBV11-1 and TRBJ2-7, with D possibly TRBD1 on 5 matching bases. The CDR3 extends over 14 amino acids. CDR1 SGHAT and CDR2 FQDESV come from the germline V gene (reference sequence). V dropped 0 bases and J dropped 3 bases, with 9 bases sitting between them. In DNA, the CDR3 is TGTGCCAGCAGCTTAGCAGACAGTTTCTACGAGCAGTACTTC. Encoded protein: CASSLADSFYEQYF. The whole variable domain, filled in from reference TRBV11-1 and TRBJ2-7, reads EAEVAQSPRYKITEKSQAVAFWCDPISGHATLYWYRQILGQGPELLVQFQDESVVDDSQLPKDRFSAERLKGVDSTLKIQPAELGDSAMYLCASSLADSFYEQYFGPGTRLTVT.

This clonotype appeared many times. The chain links TRBV27 to TRBJ2-5; perhaps TRBD2 as D (7 bases). V was trimmed by 4 bases and J by 4 bases, leaving 16 bases between them. CDR1 and CDR2 (germline): MNHEY, SMNVEV (reference sequence). This CDR3 comprises 15 residues. CDR3 bases: TGTGCCAGCAGTTCCGGGGCCGGGGGGCCAGAGACCCAGTACTTC. Translated, it gives CASSSGAGGPETQYF.

The sample holds many counts of this clonotype. The CDR3 coding sequence is TGTGCCAGCAGCCGTATAGTAGGACCCTTGGCCGGGGAGCTGTTTTTT. Its protein is CASSRIVGPLAGELFF. This chain joins TRBV6-4 and TRBJ2-2; D is unclear. V was trimmed by 6 bases and J by 6 bases, leaving 20 bases between them. CDR1 and CDR2 (germline): MRHNA, SNTAGT. This CDR3 is 16 amino acids long.